This is a list of T cell receptor beta chains from one sample in a study of T cell repertoires in cytomegalovirus infection. Via MiXCR, TCRdb re-called the reads, giving one row per CDR3 protein. The table includes under 800,000 distinct CDR3 sequences, less than 25% detected once. The sample consisted of CD8+ T cells from PBMCs. The source of these receptors is a human donor in good health (CMV status not recorded). Some clones in this sample may be carry-over from other donors' samples. Both conserved end residues are part of each CDR3. Fields, in order: CDR3 length, J gene, V gene, clone size, D gene, CDR3 DNA, CDR3 protein. A D gene is named only where the DNA matches it firmly. Not all rows give a size; the values are once, few, many and, for expanded clones, a class.

len: 15; j_gene: TRBJ2-5; v_gene: TRBV14; abundance: -; d_gene: TRBD1; CDR3nt: TGTGCCAGCAGCCTCCGGACAGGGGGTCTGGAGACCCAGTACTTC; CDR3aa: CASSLRTGGLETQYF
len: 13; j_gene: TRBJ2-1; v_gene: TRBV6-1; abundance: -; d_gene: -; CDR3nt: TGTGCCAGCAGTGGGGACGGGTACAATGAGCAGTTCTTC; CDR3aa: CASSGDGYNEQFF
len: 11; j_gene: TRBJ1-1; v_gene: TRBV29-1; abundance: few; d_gene: -; CDR3nt: TGCAGCGTTGATACACAGTTTGGGGCTTTCTTT; CDR3aa: CSVDTQFGAFF
len: 14; j_gene: TRBJ1-1; v_gene: TRBV29-1; abundance: few; d_gene: TRBD1; CDR3nt: TGCAGCGACGGTGGGACAGGAATGAACACTGAAGCTTTCTTT; CDR3aa: CSDGGTGMNTEAFF
len: 14; j_gene: TRBJ2-4; v_gene: TRBV7-9; abundance: -; d_gene: TRBD1; CDR3nt: TGTGCCAGCAGCACGGGACAGGCCAAAAACATTCAGTACTTC; CDR3aa: CASSTGQAKNIQYF
len: 13; j_gene: TRBJ2-5; v_gene: TRBV29-1; abundance: -; d_gene: -; CDR3nt: TGCAGCGCTCCCGGTGGAGGGCCCGCGACCCAGTACTTC; CDR3aa: CSAPGGGPATQYF
len: 14; j_gene: TRBJ2-5; v_gene: TRBV15; abundance: -; d_gene: TRBD2; CDR3nt: TGTGCCACCAGGCTTAGCGGGGGGGAAGAGACCCAGTACTTC; CDR3aa: CATRLSGGEETQYF
len: 12; j_gene: TRBJ1-1; v_gene: TRBV6-6; abundance: many; d_gene: -; CDR3nt: TGTGCCAGCAGTTACAGGCCTTATGAAGCTTTCTTT; CDR3aa: CASSYRPYEAFF
len: 15; j_gene: TRBJ2-3; v_gene: TRBV10-1; abundance: few; d_gene: TRBD1; CDR3nt: TGCGCCAGCAGATCCGGGACAGGGAACACAGATACGCAGTATTTT; CDR3aa: CASRSGTGNTDTQYF
len: 12; j_gene: TRBJ2-7; v_gene: TRBV25-1; abundance: -; d_gene: -; CDR3nt: TGTGCCAGCACCCCAGGGAACTACGAGCAGTACTTC; CDR3aa: CASTPGNYEQYF
len: 14; j_gene: TRBJ1-1; v_gene: TRBV6-2/TRBV6-3; abundance: -; d_gene: -; CDR3nt: TGTGCCAGCAGATTGGTGGGGATCTACACTGAAGCTTTCTTT; CDR3aa: CASRLVGIYTEAFF
len: 12; j_gene: TRBJ2-1; v_gene: TRBV5-1; abundance: many; d_gene: -; CDR3nt: TGCGCCAGCCTTTCAGACTACAATGAGCAGTTCTTC; CDR3aa: CASLSDYNEQFF
len: 14; j_gene: TRBJ1-1; v_gene: TRBV7-6; abundance: many; d_gene: -; CDR3nt: TGTGCCAGCAGCTGGCCCCGAAGGGGAACTGAAGCTTTCTTT; CDR3aa: CASSWPRRGTEAFF
len: 14; j_gene: TRBJ2-7; v_gene: TRBV15; abundance: -; d_gene: -; CDR3nt: TGTGCCACCAGCAGAGTGCTGGGCGGCTACGAGCAGTACTTC; CDR3aa: CATSRVLGGYEQYF
len: 16; j_gene: TRBJ1-2; v_gene: TRBV6-2/TRBV6-3; abundance: -; d_gene: -; CDR3nt: TGTGCCAGCAGTTACCGAGCCGACAGTAGCAACTATGGCTACACCTTC; CDR3aa: CASSYRADSSNYGYTF
len: 13; j_gene: TRBJ1-1; v_gene: TRBV13; abundance: -; d_gene: -; CDR3nt: TGTGCCAGCGGACGAGAGGGGAACACTGAAGCTTTCTTT; CDR3aa: CASGREGNTEAFF
len: 11; j_gene: TRBJ1-1; v_gene: TRBV7-9; abundance: few; d_gene: TRBD1; CDR3nt: TGTGCCAGCAGCAGCGACAGGGTCGCTTTCTTT; CDR3aa: CASSSDRVAFF